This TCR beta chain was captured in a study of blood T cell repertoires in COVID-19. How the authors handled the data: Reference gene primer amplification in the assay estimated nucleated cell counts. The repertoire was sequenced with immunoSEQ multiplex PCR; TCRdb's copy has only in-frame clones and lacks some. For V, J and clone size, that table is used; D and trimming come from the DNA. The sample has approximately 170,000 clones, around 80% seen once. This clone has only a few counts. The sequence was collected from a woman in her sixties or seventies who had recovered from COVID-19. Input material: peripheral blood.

CDR3 region: CATSRGLPFYEQYF. Written as DNA, the CDR3 is TGTGCCACCAGCAGGGGACTCCCATTCTACGAGCAGTACTTC. The chain employs TRBV15 and TRBJ2-7; TRBD2 is a possible D gene (6 bases). There are 14 residues in the CDR3. V lost 3 bases and J lost 3, with 12 bases in between. Germline CDR1 LNHNV, CDR2 YYDKDF (reference sequence).